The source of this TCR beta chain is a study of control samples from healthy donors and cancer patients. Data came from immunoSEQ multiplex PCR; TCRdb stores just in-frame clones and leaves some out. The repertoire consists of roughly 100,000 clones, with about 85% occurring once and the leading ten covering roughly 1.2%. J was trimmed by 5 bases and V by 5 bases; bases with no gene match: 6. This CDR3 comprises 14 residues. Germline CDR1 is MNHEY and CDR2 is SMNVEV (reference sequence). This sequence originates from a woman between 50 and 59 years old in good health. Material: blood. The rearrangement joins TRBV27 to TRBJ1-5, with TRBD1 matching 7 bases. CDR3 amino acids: CASSPRQGHQPQHF. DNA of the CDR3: TGTGCCAGCAGTCCGCGACAGGGACATCAGCCCCAGCATTTT.